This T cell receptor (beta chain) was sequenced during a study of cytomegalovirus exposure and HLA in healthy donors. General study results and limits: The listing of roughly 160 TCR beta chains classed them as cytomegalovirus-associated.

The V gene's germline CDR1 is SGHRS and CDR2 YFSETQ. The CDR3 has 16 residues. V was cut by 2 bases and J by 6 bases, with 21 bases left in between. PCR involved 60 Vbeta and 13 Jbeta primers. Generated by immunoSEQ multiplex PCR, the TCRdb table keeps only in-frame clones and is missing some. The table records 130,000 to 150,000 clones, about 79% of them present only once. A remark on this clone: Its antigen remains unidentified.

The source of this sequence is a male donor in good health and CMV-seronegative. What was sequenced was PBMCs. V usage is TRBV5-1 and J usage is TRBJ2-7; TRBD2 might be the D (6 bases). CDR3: CASSFRDSVGLREQYF. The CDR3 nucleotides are TGCGCCAGCAGCTTCCGGGACTCTGTCGGTTTGCGCGAGCAGTACTTC.